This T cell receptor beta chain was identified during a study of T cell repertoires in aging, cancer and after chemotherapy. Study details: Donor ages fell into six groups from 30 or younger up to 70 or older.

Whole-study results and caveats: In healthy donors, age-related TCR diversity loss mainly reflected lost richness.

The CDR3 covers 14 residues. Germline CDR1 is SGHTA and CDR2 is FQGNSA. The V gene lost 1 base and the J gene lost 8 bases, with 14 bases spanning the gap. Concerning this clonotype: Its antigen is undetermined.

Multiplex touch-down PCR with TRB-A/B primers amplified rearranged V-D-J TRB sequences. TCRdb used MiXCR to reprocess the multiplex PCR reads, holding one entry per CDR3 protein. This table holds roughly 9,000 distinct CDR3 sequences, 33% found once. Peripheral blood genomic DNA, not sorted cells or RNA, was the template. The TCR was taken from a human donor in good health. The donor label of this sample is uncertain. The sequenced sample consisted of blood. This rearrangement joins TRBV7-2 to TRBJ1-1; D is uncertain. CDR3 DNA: TGTGCCAGCAGCTTAGATGTCGGGAGCACGGAAGCTTTCTTT. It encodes CASSLDVGSTEAFF.